This T cell receptor beta chain was retrieved from a study of blood T cells in healthy people across ages (dated by TCRdb to the mid-2010s). A note on the overall study: In model experiments, roughly one uniquely barcoded TCR beta cDNA molecule per two T cells was captured by template switching. Age-related changes in TCR beta repertoire diversity were measured in the study by deep sequencing normalized with unique cDNA molecular identifiers. The donors were split into four age groups: young (average roughly 15 years), middle-aged (roughly 39), aged (around 67) and long-lived (82). To avoid experimental bias, donors of different ages were randomly spread across the sequencing lanes. The study analyzed two additional independent replicas of 1 million unique cDNA reads from the same blood draw for two donors, one aged 18 to 30 and one aged 80 or older. General conclusions and limits of the study: Compared with the aged group, the long-lived group had more naive CD4+ T cells, fewer expanded clones and increased TCR diversity, suggesting age selection. Estimates of total diversity based on one million sequenced T cells were considered lower bounds and underestimates. As age increased, observed TCR beta diversity per million T cells dropped in a roughly linear way, and a significant reduction was already evident by age roughly 40. Because profiling used bulk unsorted PBMCs, naive and antigen-experienced compartments could not be compared conclusively. A strong correlation was found between observed TCR beta diversity and the percentage of naive T cells measured by flow cytometry. Because donor CMV infection status was unknown, age-related changes in expanded clonotypes were potentially confounded.

V is trimmed back by 6 bases and J by 2 bases, and the junction contains 10 bases that no gene match accounts for. The CDR3 runs 16 amino acids, cysteine and phenylalanine included. This entry keeps only the CDR3 DNA: 48 bases, framed from base 1. According to the germline V gene, CDR1 reads SGHVS and CDR2 reads FQNEAQ. The library was prepared using 5' RACE. These reads were obtained on an Illumina HiSeq 2500. The second PCR ran for about 7 to 11 cycles and used a J-beta primer mix along with a sample-barcoded 5' primer. A template-switch 5' adaptor carrying 12 random nucleotides introduced a unique molecular identifier onto each TCR beta cDNA molecule. Each sample yielded at least 2.5 million CDR3-containing paired-end reads. First-strand cDNA synthesis was performed from all RNA using the Mint cDNA synthesis kit, with priming by a TRBC-specific oligonucleotide. Following uracil-DNA glycosylase treatment, all cDNA underwent a first 18-cycle PCR with the universal primers M1SS and BC2_uni_R. Per the authors' processing: For normalization, 1 million high-quality reads, each with a distinct molecular identifier, were randomly selected from each sample. Reads sharing molecular identifiers were discarded rather than binned into consensus sequences. MiTCR, run with a Q25 quality threshold and the strictest error-elimination algorithm, handled CDR3 identification, clonotype clustering and error correction. Lower-bound total TCR beta diversity was estimated with a nonparametric unseen species model using Euler transformation. TCRdb reanalyzed the raw reads on its own, using fastp at Q25 for trimming and MiXCR for clone calling, and kept in-frame beta chains. One record per CDR3 amino acid sequence lists the most common genes and DNA. What appears here as the V and J calls and clone size reflects TCRdb's work, not the paper's. The sample records a few hundred thousand distinct CDR3 sequences, 45% to 60% of which are singletons. The ten largest clones capture 51% of the sample.

Systemically healthy Caucasian individuals from Russia, approximately 39 in total and aged about 6 to 100 years, were included as donors. Ten milliliters of peripheral blood were drawn from each donor into EDTA-treated Vacutainer tubes. Ficoll-Paque density-gradient centrifugation was used to isolate PBMCs, with at least 6.5 million per sample. Trizol reagent was used to extract total RNA from the PBMCs, yielding at least 6 micrograms per sample. Naive CD45RAhigh/CD27high T cell percentages were measured by flow cytometry on a PBMC aliquot from every donor. Points on this clonotype: Its target antigen remains unknown. No base quality information exists; no much larger clone differs at one position.

This clonotype was sampled from a man aged 55 to 70 in good health. Recombination linked TRBV7-8 to TRBJ1-5, with 7 central nucleotides matching TRBD1. The sample comprised blood. The DNA is TGTGCCAGCAGTCTAGACAGGGCGCGGGGCAATCAGCCCCAGCATTTT. Its amino acids are CASSLDRARGNQPQHF.